This paragraph reports one T cell receptor (beta chain). The antigen remains undetermined. These data come from a study of cytomegalovirus exposure and HLA in healthy donors. Notes on the study in general: Analyzed later, association rates of TCRs varied across HLA loci, with DRB1 most and HLA-C fewest. Immune exposure information available was restricted to CMV serostatus. Sequences of the TCR beta chain were said to predict the HLA-A and HLA-B alleles of most subjects accurately.

The V end lost 5 bases, the J end lost 5 bases, and 12 bases lay between the germline ends. The CDR3 loop spans 13 amino acids. CDR1 and CDR2 from the germline V gene are SNHLY and FYNNEI. The PCR employed 60 Vbeta primers together with 13 Jbeta primers. Generated by immunoSEQ multiplex PCR, the TCRdb table keeps only in-frame clones and is missing some. The table shows over 75,000 clones, with 60% to 80% occurring only once. Sequencing input: PBMCs. The chain is built from TRBV2 and TRBJ2-5, with D tentatively TRBD1 (6 bases). The TCR comes from a female donor in good health and CMV-seronegative. The CDR3 nucleotides read TGTGCCAGCAGTCAGGGGCGCGCGGAGACCCAGTACTTC. It is translated as CASSQGRAETQYF.